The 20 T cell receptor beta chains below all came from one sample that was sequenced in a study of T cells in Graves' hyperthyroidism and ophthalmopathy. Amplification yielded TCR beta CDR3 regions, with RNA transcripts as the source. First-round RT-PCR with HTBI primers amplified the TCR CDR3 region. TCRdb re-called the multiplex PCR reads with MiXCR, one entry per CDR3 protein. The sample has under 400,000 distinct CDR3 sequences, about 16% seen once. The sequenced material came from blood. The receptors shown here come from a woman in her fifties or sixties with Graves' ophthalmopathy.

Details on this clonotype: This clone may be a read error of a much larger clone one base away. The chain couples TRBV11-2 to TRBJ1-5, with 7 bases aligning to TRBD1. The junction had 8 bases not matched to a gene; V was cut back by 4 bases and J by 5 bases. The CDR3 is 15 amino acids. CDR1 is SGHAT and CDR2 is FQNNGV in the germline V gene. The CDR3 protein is CASSSDQTGYQPQHF. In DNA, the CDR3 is TGTGCCAGCAGCTCAGATCAGACAGGGTATCAGCCCCAGCATTTT.

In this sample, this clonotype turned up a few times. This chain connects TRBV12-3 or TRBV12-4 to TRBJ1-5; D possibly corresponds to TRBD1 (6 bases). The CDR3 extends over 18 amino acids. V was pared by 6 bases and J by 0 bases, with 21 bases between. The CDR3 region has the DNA TGTGCCAGCAGCCAAGGCGTAGGGGGAGGTTATAGCAATCAGCCCCAGCATTTT. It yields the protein CASSQGVGGGYSNQPQHF.

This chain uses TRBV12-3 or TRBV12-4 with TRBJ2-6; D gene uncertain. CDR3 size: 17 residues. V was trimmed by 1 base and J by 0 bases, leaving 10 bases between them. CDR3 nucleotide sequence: TGTGCCAGCAGTTTAGGGACCCCGAACTCTGGGGCCAACGTCCTGACTTTC. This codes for CASSLGTPNSGANVLTF.

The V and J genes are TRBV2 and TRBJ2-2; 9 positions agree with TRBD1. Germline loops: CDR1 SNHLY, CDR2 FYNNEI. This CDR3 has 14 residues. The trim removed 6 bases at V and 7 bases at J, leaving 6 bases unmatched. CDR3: CASSRTGVIGELFF. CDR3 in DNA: TGTGCCAGCAGCCGGACAGGGGTGATCGGGGAGCTGTTTTTT.

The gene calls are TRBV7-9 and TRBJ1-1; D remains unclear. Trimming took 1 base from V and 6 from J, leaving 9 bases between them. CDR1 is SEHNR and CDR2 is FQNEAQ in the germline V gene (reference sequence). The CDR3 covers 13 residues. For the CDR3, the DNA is TGTGCCAGCAGCTTAGTTATGTTTCCTGAAGCTTTCTTT. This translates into CASSLVMFPEAFF.

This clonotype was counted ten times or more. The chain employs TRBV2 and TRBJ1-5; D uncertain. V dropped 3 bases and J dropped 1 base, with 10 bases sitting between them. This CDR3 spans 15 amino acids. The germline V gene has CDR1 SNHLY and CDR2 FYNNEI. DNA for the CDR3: TGTGCCAGCAGTGATGGGAAAAGGAGCAATCAGCCCCAGCATTTT. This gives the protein CASSDGKRSNQPQHF.

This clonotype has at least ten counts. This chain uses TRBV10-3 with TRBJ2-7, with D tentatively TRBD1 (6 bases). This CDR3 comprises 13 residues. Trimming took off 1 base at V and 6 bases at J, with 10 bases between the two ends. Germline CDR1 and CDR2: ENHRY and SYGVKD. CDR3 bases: TGTGCCATCAGTGAGTTAGGGACAACCGAGCAGTACTTC. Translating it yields CAISELGTTEQYF.

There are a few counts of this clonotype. CDR3 sequence: CASGARDTSSGNTIYF. In DNA, the CDR3 is TGTGCTAGTGGGGCCCGGGACACCTCCTCTGGAAACACCATATATTTT. The rearrangement links TRBV12-5 to TRBJ1-3; D is possibly TRBD1 (6 bases). Germline-derived CDR1 and CDR2 are LGHNT and FRNRAP. Trimming shortened V by 6 bases and J by 0 bases, and 15 bases separated the two germline ends. CDR3 size: 16 residues.

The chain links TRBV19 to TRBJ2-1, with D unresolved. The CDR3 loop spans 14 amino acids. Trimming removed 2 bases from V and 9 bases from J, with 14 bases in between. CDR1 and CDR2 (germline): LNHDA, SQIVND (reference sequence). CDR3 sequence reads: CASSISTPTGEQFF. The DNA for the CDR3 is TGTGCCAGTAGTATATCGACCCCCACGGGTGAGCAGTTCTTC.

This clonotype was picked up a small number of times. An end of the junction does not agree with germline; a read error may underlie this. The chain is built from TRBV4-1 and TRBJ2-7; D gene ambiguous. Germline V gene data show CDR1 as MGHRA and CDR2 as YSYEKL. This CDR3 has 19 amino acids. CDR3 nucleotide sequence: TGCGCCAGTAGCCAAGAGTCTCAAGAGTACGCACCTAGCTCCTACGAGCAGTACTTC. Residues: CASSQESQEYAPSSYEQYF.

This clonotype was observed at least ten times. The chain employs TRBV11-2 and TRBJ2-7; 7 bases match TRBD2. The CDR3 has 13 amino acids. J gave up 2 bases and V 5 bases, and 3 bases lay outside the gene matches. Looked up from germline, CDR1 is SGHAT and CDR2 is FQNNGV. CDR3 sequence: CASSLAVPYEQYF. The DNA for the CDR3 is TGTGCCAGCAGCCTAGCGGTACCCTACGAGCAGTACTTC.

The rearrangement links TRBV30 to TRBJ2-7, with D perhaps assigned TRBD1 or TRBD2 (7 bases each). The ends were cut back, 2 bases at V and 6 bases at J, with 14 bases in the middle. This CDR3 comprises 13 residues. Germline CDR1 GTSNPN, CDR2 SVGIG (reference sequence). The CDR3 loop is CAWSSGRGPEQYF. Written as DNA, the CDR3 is TGTGCCTGGAGTTCAGGGAGGGGGCCCGAGCAGTACTTC.

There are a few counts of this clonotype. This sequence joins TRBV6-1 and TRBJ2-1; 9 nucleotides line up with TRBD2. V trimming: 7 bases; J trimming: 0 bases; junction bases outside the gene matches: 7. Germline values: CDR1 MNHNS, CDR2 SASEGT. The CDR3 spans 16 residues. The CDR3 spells CASTPGSGSSYNEQFF. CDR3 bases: TGTGCCAGCACCCCCGGTAGCGGGAGCTCCTACAATGAGCAGTTCTTC.

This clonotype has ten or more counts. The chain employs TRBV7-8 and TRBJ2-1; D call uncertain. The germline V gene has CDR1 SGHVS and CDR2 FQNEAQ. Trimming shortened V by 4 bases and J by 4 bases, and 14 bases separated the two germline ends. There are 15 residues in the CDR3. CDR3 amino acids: CASSSTRVLYNEQFF. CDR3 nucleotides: TGTGCCAGCAGCTCAACCCGGGTTCTATACAATGAGCAGTTCTTC.

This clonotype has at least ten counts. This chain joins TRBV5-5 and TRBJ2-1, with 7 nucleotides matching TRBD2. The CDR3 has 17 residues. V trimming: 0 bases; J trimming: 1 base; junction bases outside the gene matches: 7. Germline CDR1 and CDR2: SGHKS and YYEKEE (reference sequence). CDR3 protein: CASSLGLAVLSYNEQFF. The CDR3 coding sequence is TGTGCCAGCAGCTTGGGGCTAGCGGTCCTTTCCTACAATGAGCAGTTCTTC.

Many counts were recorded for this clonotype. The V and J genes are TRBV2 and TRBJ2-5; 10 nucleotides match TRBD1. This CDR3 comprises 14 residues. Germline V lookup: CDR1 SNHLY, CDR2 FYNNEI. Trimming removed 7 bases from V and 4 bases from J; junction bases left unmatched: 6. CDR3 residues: CASTRDRGRETQYF. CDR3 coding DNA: TGTGCCAGCACCCGGGACAGGGGTAGAGAGACCCAGTACTTC.

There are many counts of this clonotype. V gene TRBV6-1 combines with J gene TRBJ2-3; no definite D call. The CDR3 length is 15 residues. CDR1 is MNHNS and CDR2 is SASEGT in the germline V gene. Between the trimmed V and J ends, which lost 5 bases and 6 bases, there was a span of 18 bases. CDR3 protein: CASSYARPDWDTQYF. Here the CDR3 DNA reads TGTGCCAGCAGTTACGCCCGGCCAGATTGGGATACGCAGTATTTT.

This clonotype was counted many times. CDR3 region: CSARNSRDYEQYF. CDR3 DNA sequence: TGCAGTGCTAGGAACAGTCGCGACTACGAGCAGTACTTC. J is TRBJ2-7 and V is TRBV20-1, with D hard to call. The CDR3 is made up of 13 amino acids. Per the germline V gene, CDR1 is DFQATT and CDR2 is SNEGSKA (reference sequence). V was pared by 3 bases and J by 3 bases, with 12 bases between.

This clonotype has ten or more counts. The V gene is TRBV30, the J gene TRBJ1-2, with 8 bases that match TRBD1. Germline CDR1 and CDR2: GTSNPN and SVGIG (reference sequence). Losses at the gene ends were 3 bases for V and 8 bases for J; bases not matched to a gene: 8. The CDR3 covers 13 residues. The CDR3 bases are TGTGCCTGGAGCTTAGACGACAGGGGAGGCTACACCTTC. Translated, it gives CAWSLDDRGGYTF. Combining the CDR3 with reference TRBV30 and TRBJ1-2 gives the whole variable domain SQTIHQWPATLVQPVGSPLSLECTVEGTSNPNLYWYRQAAGRGLQLLFYSVGIGQISSEVPQNLSASRPQDRQFILSSKKLLLSDSGFYLCAWSLDDRGGYTFGSGTRLTVV.

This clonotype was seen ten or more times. The CDR3: CASRPIAGGYYNEQFF. The CDR3, as DNA: TGTGCCAGTAGACCAATAGCGGGAGGTTACTACAATGAGCAGTTCTTC. This chain links TRBV19 with TRBJ2-1, with 10 bases matching TRBD2. This CDR3 region has 16 residues. J lost 3 bases, V lost 6 bases, and 8 bases had no gene match. Germline-derived CDR1 and CDR2 are LNHDA and SQIVND (reference sequence).